Each of the 32 T cell receptor beta chains below was sequenced from the same sample in a study of blood T cell repertoires in COVID-19. Clones were sequenced by immunoSEQ multiplex PCR, and TCRdb holds only the in-frame ones, with some missing. This sample carries around 150,000 clones, around 92% of them seen once, and the ten largest clones take 4.8%. The sequenced material came from peripheral blood. The receptors derive from a man aged 30-40 years with COVID-19, enrolled during active disease.

The chain recombines TRBV11-2 with TRBJ2-1, with D possibly being TRBD2 (6 bases). From germline, CDR1 is SGHAT and CDR2 FQNNGV. V lost 3 bases to trimming and J lost 8 bases, with 14 bases between them. There are 14 residues in the CDR3. Here the CDR3 reads CASSFLAGGDEQFF. The CDR3 coding sequence is TGTGCCAGCAGCTTTCTAGCAGGAGGGGATGAGCAGTTCTTC.

The rearrangement joins TRBV6-5 to TRBJ2-7, with 7 bases aligning to TRBD1. V gave up 6 bases and J gave up 4 bases; unmatched junction bases: 12. The CDR3 extends over 15 amino acids. The germline V gene encodes CDR1 MNHEY and CDR2 SVGAGI. The CDR3 nucleotides read TGTGCCAGCAGGTCGGGACAGACAAGGGGATACGAGCAGTACTTC. Translation gives CASRSGQTRGYEQYF.

This chain uses TRBV6-5 with TRBJ1-2; tentatively, D is TRBD1 (6 bases). Deletions cut 2 bases from V and 3 bases from J, with 13 bases between. The CDR3 has 15 residues. Germline V gene sequence: CDR1 MNHEY, CDR2 SVGAGI. For the CDR3, the DNA is TGTGCCAGCAGTTACGCGTCCTCAGGGGACTATGGCTACACCTTC. This encodes CASSYASSGDYGYTF.

The chain recombines TRBV29-1 with TRBJ1-4; D gene uncertain. Between the trimmed V and J ends, which lost 7 bases and 0 bases, there was a span of 6 bases. The germline V gene encodes CDR1 SQVTM and CDR2 ANQGSEA. CDR3 length: 12 residues. The CDR3 is CSATTTNEKLFF. The CDR3 bases are TGCAGCGCCACTACAACTAATGAAAAACTGTTTTTT.

As to this clone: One base away lies a much larger clone, so this may be a sequencing read error. This chain joins TRBV5-4 and TRBJ1-1; the D is unclear. Germline lookup yields CDR1 SGHNT and CDR2 YYREEE (reference sequence). This CDR3 spans 14 amino acids. Deletions cut 0 bases from V and 1 base from J, with 7 bases between. The CDR3 DNA sequence: TGTGCCAGCAGCTTGGTACAGACGAACACTGAAGCTTTCTTT. Translation gives CASSLVQTNTEAFF.

The chain couples TRBV29-1 to TRBJ1-1; D is perhaps TRBD1 (5 bases). Germline assignment: CDR1 SQVTM and CDR2 ANQGSEA. The CDR3 runs to 14 residues. With 4 bases removed from V and 5 bases from J, the gap between germline ends came to 17 bases. The CDR3 sequence is CSVALEAGRTEAFF. The CDR3 DNA is TGCAGCGTTGCCCTCGAGGCAGGGCGGACTGAAGCTTTCTTT.

The chain joins TRBV7-2 to TRBJ2-1; 9 bases agree with TRBD1. The germline V gene encodes CDR1 SGHTA and CDR2 FQGNSA. With 7 bases clipped from V and 6 bases from J, the junction kept 7 bases outside the gene matches. This CDR3 has 14 amino acids. CDR3 residues: CASKLQGAGNEQFF. Here the CDR3 DNA reads TGTGCCAGCAAATTACAGGGGGCGGGCAATGAGCAGTTCTTC.

This chain connects TRBV28 to TRBJ2-7; 9 nucleotides align to TRBD1. Germline assignment: CDR1 MDHEN and CDR2 SYDVKM. The CDR3 consists of 15 residues. With V trimmed by 8 bases and J by 1 base, 9 bases remained unmatched. CDR3 DNA: TGTGCCAGCTCCACTCCGACAGGGGGATCCTACGAGCAGTACTTC. Translating gives CASSTPTGGSYEQYF.

The chain has TRBV10-3 and TRBJ1-2, with 10 bases matching TRBD1. With V trimmed by 4 bases and J by 6 bases, 2 bases remained unmatched. The CDR3 contains 13 residues. CDR1 ENHRY and CDR2 SYGVKD come from the germline V gene. The chain's CDR3 is CAISGGQGHGYTF. DNA of the CDR3: TGTGCCATCAGTGGGGGACAGGGGCATGGCTACACCTTC.

The chain uses TRBV24-1 and TRBJ2-7; TRBD1 matches at 8 bases. From germline, CDR1 is KGHDR and CDR2 SFDVKD. The CDR3 loop spans 16 amino acids. The J segment lost 2 bases and the V segment lost 3 bases, leaving 8 bases of the junction unmatched. The chain's CDR3 is CATSDGVQGGAYEQYF. The CDR3 DNA sequence: TGTGCCACCAGTGATGGTGTACAGGGGGGTGCCTACGAGCAGTACTTC.

This clone was found a few times. V and J are TRBV9 and TRBJ1-2, with D unclear. Germline-derived CDR1 and CDR2 are SGDLS and YYNGEE. The CDR3 covers 13 residues. Trimming pared 0 bases from V and 5 bases from J, leaving 8 bases between. The CDR3 here is CASSVDEEYGYTF. CDR3 in DNA: TGTGCCAGCAGCGTAGATGAGGAATATGGCTACACCTTC.

This clone was detected only once. The chain links TRBV28 to TRBJ1-6, with TRBD1 matching 11 bases. The CDR3 runs 18 residues. Trimming removed 6 bases from V and 3 bases from J; junction bases left unmatched: 10. Germline V CDR1 and CDR2: MDHEN, SYDVKM. The CDR3 DNA is TGTGCCAGCAGCCGGACAGGGGGCATCCTTTACTATAATTCACCCCTCCACTTT. Translation gives CASSRTGGILYYNSPLHF. The full variable domain, its missing parts supplied by reference TRBV28 and TRBJ1-6, is DVKVTQSSRYLVKRTGEKVFLECVQDMDHENMFWYRQDPGLGLRLIYFSYDVKMKEKGDIPEGYSVSREKKERFSLILESASTNQTSMYLCASSRTGGILYYNSPLHFGNGTRLTVT.

The V gene is TRBV29-1, the J gene TRBJ1-3; 11 bases line up with TRBD1. V dropped 4 bases and J dropped 1; count of bases not matched to a gene: 3. The length of the CDR3 is 15 residues. Germline V gene lookup returns CDR1 SQVTM and CDR2 ANQGSEA. In DNA form, the CDR3 reads TGCAGCGTTGGGGGACAGGGGGTTTCTGGAAACACCATATATTTT. Translated: CSVGGQGVSGNTIYF.

The chain links TRBV11-2 to TRBJ2-7; 8 bases match TRBD2. The CDR3 has 15 residues. The V gene end was trimmed by 3 bases and the J gene end by 7 bases; junction bases not matched to a gene: 11. Germline V lookup: CDR1 SGHAT, CDR2 FQNNGV. The CDR3 bases are TGTGCCAGCAGCTTCAGCGGGAGCCCCCTGAGGGAGCAGTACTTC. Translating it yields CASSFSGSPLREQYF.

The J gene is TRBJ1-1, the V gene TRBV19, with D unresolved. With 6 bases removed from V and 0 bases from J, the gap between germline ends came to 8 bases. The CDR3 runs 13 residues. CDR1 and CDR2 (germline): LNHDA, SQIVND (reference sequence). The CDR3 here is CASRRELNTEAFF. As DNA, the CDR3 is TGTGCCAGTAGGAGGGAGTTGAACACTGAAGCTTTCTTT.

The chain's CDR3 is CATSSEIRQNGYTF. Written as DNA, the CDR3 is TGTGCCACCAGCTCAGAGATTAGACAGAATGGCTACACCTTC. V is TRBV15 and J is TRBJ1-2, with D possibly matching TRBD1 (5 bases). The V and J ends lost 5 bases and 6 bases respectively, with 16 bases between them. The CDR3 spans 14 residues. From germline, CDR1 is LNHNV and CDR2 YYDKDF (reference sequence).

The chain couples TRBV27 to TRBJ2-7; 8 nucleotides match TRBD2. Germline assignment: CDR1 MNHEY and CDR2 SMNVEV (reference sequence). V shed 5 bases, J shed 2 bases, and the junction held 17 bases outside the gene matches. The CDR3 covers 18 residues. Here the CDR3 reads CASSALSSSAGETYEQYF. DNA of the CDR3: TGTGCCAGCAGTGCACTATCATCTTCAGCGGGAGAGACCTACGAGCAGTACTTC.

The V call is TRBV2, the J call TRBJ1-5; tentatively, D is TRBD1 (5 bases). Looked up from germline, CDR1 is SNHLY and CDR2 is FYNNEI. This CDR3 is built from 15 residues. V was shortened by 6 bases and J by 2 bases, with 14 bases between the two germline ends. In DNA, the CDR3 is TGTGCCAGCAGCGTGGGAGGGGCGGGCAATCAGCCCCAGCATTTT. Amino acid sequence: CASSVGGAGNQPQHF.

The gene calls are TRBV4-1 and TRBJ2-3; 7 bases are a match to TRBD1. Germline V gives CDR1 MGHRA, CDR2 YSYEKL. The CDR3 is 17 residues long. V dropped 3 bases and J dropped 1; count of bases not matched to a gene: 10. The DNA of the CDR3 is TGCGCCAGCAGCCAGGAACAGGGGCCCGCGGGCACAGATACGCAGTATTTT. Translated, it gives CASSQEQGPAGTDTQYF.

A remark on this clone: This specimen includes other DNA sequences encoding the same CDR3. This chain joins TRBV7-3 and TRBJ2-1; TRBD1 aligns across 10 bases. The V segment lost 3 bases and the J segment 7 bases; nucleotides outside the gene matches: 0. Germline values: CDR1 SGHTA, CDR2 FQGTGA. This CDR3 comprises 13 residues. CDR3 amino acids: CASSLGQGNEQFF. The DNA of the CDR3 is TGTGCCAGCAGCTTGGGACAGGGGAATGAGCAGTTCTTC.

CDR3: CASSFGQGDYGYTF. The CDR3, as DNA: TGTGCCAGCAGCTTCGGACAGGGGGACTATGGCTACACCTTC. This rearrangement joins TRBV5-6 to TRBJ1-2; 10 bases align to TRBD1. Losses at the gene ends were 2 bases for V and 3 bases for J; bases not matched to a gene: 1. Germline CDR1 SGHDT, CDR2 YYEEEE. This CDR3 has 14 amino acids.

This clone came up a few times. The same CDR3 is also encoded by other DNA sequences in this sample. The chain uses TRBV4-1 and TRBJ2-1, with D unresolved. CDR1 and CDR2 from the germline V gene are MGHRA and YSYEKL. V lost 0 bases to trimming and J lost 5 bases, with 14 bases between them. This CDR3 has 16 amino acids. CDR3 loop: CASSQDPTIINNEQFF. CDR3 nucleotides: TGCGCCAGCAGCCAAGATCCCACTATTATTAACAATGAGCAGTTCTTC.

The chain is built from TRBV18 and TRBJ1-1, with D unresolved. CDR3 length equals 16 residues. CDR1 is KGHSH, CDR2 LQKENI, per germline. Trimming took off 1 base at V and 3 bases at J, with 15 bases between the two ends. CDR3 protein: CASSPRFSREDTEAFF. For the CDR3, the DNA is TGTGCCAGCTCACCACGGTTCTCCCGAGAGGACACTGAAGCTTTCTTT.

The chain couples TRBV28 to TRBJ1-2, with 9 bases that match TRBD1. The germline CDR1 and CDR2 sequences are MDHEN and SYDVKM. The CDR3 spans 15 residues. Trimming at V came to 4 bases and at J to 8 bases, leaving 11 bases not matched to a gene. The CDR3 DNA is TGTGCCAGCAGTTCCCCTAGTACAGGGGGCATAGGCTACACCTTC. Amino acid sequence: CASSSPSTGGIGYTF.

CDR3 in amino acids: CASSFSPWRATGMLPNTEAFF. The CDR3 nucleotides are TGTGCCAGCAGCTTTTCCCCCTGGAGGGCGACAGGGATGTTACCGAACACTGAAGCTTTCTTT. The V call is TRBV7-8, the J call TRBJ1-1; 7 bases are a match to TRBD1. CDR1 SGHVS and CDR2 FQNEAQ come from the germline V gene. The CDR3 length is 21 residues. J lost 1 base, V lost 3 bases, and 23 bases had no gene match.

The rearrangement links TRBV6-6 to TRBJ1-4; possibly TRBD1 for D (6 bases). The CDR3 covers 16 residues. Between the trimmed V and J ends, which lost 5 bases and 0 bases, there was a span of 13 bases. The germline CDR1 and CDR2 sequences are MNHNY and SVGAGI (reference sequence). As DNA, the CDR3 is TGTGCCAGCAGTCAAATGACAGGAACAACTAATGAAAAACTGTTTTTT. As protein: CASSQMTGTTNEKLFF.

The rearrangement joins TRBV29-1 to TRBJ2-1, with TRBD2 as a possible D gene (5 bases). Germline CDR1 is SQVTM and CDR2 is ANQGSEA. The CDR3 loop spans 12 amino acids. V was clipped by 2 bases and J by 7 bases, with 9 bases between them. The CDR3 bases are TGCAGCGTTGAATGGGAGTTAAATGAGCAGTTCTTC. Translating it yields CSVEWELNEQFF.

This chain links TRBV15 with TRBJ2-2; D is possibly TRBD1 (9 bases). The CDR3 contains 17 residues. V was pared by 8 bases and J by 2 bases, with 21 bases between. In germline, CDR1 is LNHNV, CDR2 YYDKDF (reference sequence). CDR3 coding DNA: TGTGCCACCCTCCGGGGGGGGACAGGGCTCAACACCGGGGAGCTGTTTTTT. This codes for CATLRGGTGLNTGELFF.

This chain uses TRBV6-5 with TRBJ2-1, with TRBD2 as a possible D gene (6 bases). The germline V gene has CDR1 MNHEY and CDR2 SVGAGI. Trimming pared 2 bases from V and 9 bases from J, leaving 14 bases between. The CDR3 totals 14 residues. The CDR3 loop reads CASSYAMTSSEQFF. DNA for the CDR3: TGTGCCAGCAGTTACGCAATGACTAGTTCTGAGCAGTTCTTC.

The chain carries TRBV30 and TRBJ1-1; D is perhaps TRBD1 (6 bases). The CDR3 totals 13 residues. In germline, CDR1 is GTSNPN, CDR2 SVGIG (reference sequence). The ends were cut back, 0 bases at V and 5 bases at J, with 10 bases in the middle. CDR3 residues: CAWSVLDRTEAFF. DNA for the CDR3: TGTGCCTGGAGTGTACTGGACAGAACTGAAGCTTTCTTT.

This clone was recorded once. V gene TRBV11-3 combines with J gene TRBJ2-2, with 9 bases fitting TRBD1. The CDR3 has 15 amino acids. Germline CDR1 and CDR2: SGHNT and YENEEA. V lost 7 bases, J lost 3 bases, and 6 bases stayed unmatched. DNA for the CDR3: TGTGCCAGCACCCACAGGGGGCGGGACACCGGGGAGCTGTTTTTT. Its protein is CASTHRGRDTGELFF.

The genes are TRBV6-5 and TRBJ2-5; 8 nucleotides align to TRBD2. From germline, CDR1 is MNHEY and CDR2 SVGAGI. CDR3 length: 13 residues. V trimming: 7 bases; J trimming: 0 bases; junction bases outside the gene matches: 1. CDR3 sequence reads: CASKREYQETQYF. In DNA, the CDR3 is TGTGCCAGCAAGCGGGAGTACCAAGAGACCCAGTACTTC.